These T cell receptor beta chains were read from a single sample in a study of T cells after yellow fever vaccination. Using its own MiXCR run on the 5' RACE reads, TCRdb lists one record per CDR3 protein. The table has about 220,000 distinct CDR3 sequences, approximately 3% seen once. The material sequenced was CD4+ T cells sorted from PBMCs, taken 10 days after the yellow fever booster vaccination. These receptors all stem from a man between 18 and 35 years old who received the YFV17D yellow fever vaccine. Both conserved end residues are part of each CDR3. Each record gives: CDR3 DNA, CDR3 protein, clone size, D gene, J gene, V gene. A D gene is named only where the DNA matches it firmly. Not every row has a clone size; where given, it reads once, few, many or a size class.

CDR3nt: TGTGCCAGCAGCTTTCTAGCGGGGGGCCATGGAGATACGCAGTATTTT
CDR3aa: CASSFLAGGHGDTQYF
abundance: many
d_gene: TRBD2
j_gene: TRBJ2-3
v_gene: TRBV7-9

CDR3nt: TGCAGTGCTAGAGAACTAACAGGGTTGGGATCCTACAATGAGCAGTTCTTC
CDR3aa: CSARELTGLGSYNEQFF
abundance: .
d_gene: .
j_gene: TRBJ2-1
v_gene: TRBV20-1

CDR3nt: TGTGCCAGCAACCTGGACCGAACCACCTACGAGCAGTACTTC
CDR3aa: CASNLDRTTYEQYF
abundance: few
d_gene: .
j_gene: TRBJ2-7
v_gene: TRBV7-2

CDR3nt: TGCAGTGCTACTGACAGGGGCTACGAGGAGTACTTC
CDR3aa: CSATDRGYEEYF
abundance: .
d_gene: TRBD1
j_gene: TRBJ2-7
v_gene: TRBV20-1

CDR3nt: TGTGCCAGCAGCTTAGTAGTGGGAAAAAAACAAGAGACCCAGTACTTC
CDR3aa: CASSLVVGKKQETQYF
abundance: many
d_gene: .
j_gene: TRBJ2-5
v_gene: TRBV7-8

CDR3nt: TGCAGTGCTGGGTCGACAGGGAGCTCCTACAATGAGCAGTTCTTC
CDR3aa: CSAGSTGSSYNEQFF
abundance: .
d_gene: TRBD1
j_gene: TRBJ2-1
v_gene: TRBV20-1

CDR3nt: TGTGCCAGCAGCCAAGATTTTACTAGCGGGGGGGCTAAGCAGTTCTTC
CDR3aa: CASSQDFTSGGAKQFF
abundance: .
d_gene: TRBD2
j_gene: TRBJ2-1
v_gene: TRBV4-2

CDR3nt: TGTGCCAGCAGTTACTCGCGTGTCGGGGGGGGAGATACGCAGTATTTT
CDR3aa: CASSYSRVGGGDTQYF
abundance: .
d_gene: TRBD2
j_gene: TRBJ2-3
v_gene: TRBV6-6

CDR3nt: TGCGCCAGCAGCTCCAGGACTAGCGATACGCAGTATTTT
CDR3aa: CASSSRTSDTQYF
abundance: .
d_gene: TRBD2
j_gene: TRBJ2-3
v_gene: TRBV5-1

CDR3nt: TGTGCCAGTACCGTAAGACAGAACTATGGCTACACCTTC
CDR3aa: CASTVRQNYGYTF
abundance: few
d_gene: .
j_gene: TRBJ1-2
v_gene: TRBV7-2

CDR3nt: TGTGCCTCCACAGGGGGGAGCACAGATACGCAGTATTTT
CDR3aa: CASTGGSTDTQYF
abundance: many
d_gene: TRBD1
j_gene: TRBJ2-3
v_gene: TRBV30

CDR3nt: TGTGCCAGCAGTCCTCTAGCCGGGACATCTGTAAAACTGTTTTTT
CDR3aa: CASSPLAGTSVKLFF
abundance: few
d_gene: .
j_gene: TRBJ1-4
v_gene: TRBV12-3/TRBV12-4

CDR3nt: TGTGCCAGCAATAGACAGGGGGCATACGAGCAGTACTTC
CDR3aa: CASNRQGAYEQYF
abundance: many
d_gene: TRBD1
j_gene: TRBJ2-7
v_gene: TRBV6-5

CDR3nt: TGTGCCAGCAGTTCGGGACAGCCTTCCTACGAGCAGTACTTC
CDR3aa: CASSSGQPSYEQYF
abundance: .
d_gene: TRBD1
j_gene: TRBJ2-7
v_gene: TRBV12-3/TRBV12-4